These 2 T cell receptor beta chains were sequenced from one sample in a study of blood T cell repertoires in COVID-19. Libraries were prepared by immunoSEQ multiplex PCR; TCRdb keeps only in-frame clonotypes and omits some of them. This sample carries about 280,000 clones, 82% of them seen once, and the ten largest clones take more than 4%. Source material: PBMCs or T cells enriched from blood (not recorded which). These receptors all come from a man aged 35 to 55 who had been exposed to COVID-19.

The chain combines TRBV18 with TRBJ2-7; tentative D call: TRBD2 (6 bases). V lost 6 bases to trimming and J lost 3 bases, with 21 bases between them. This CDR3 spans 16 amino acids. Germline values: CDR1 KGHSH, CDR2 LQKENI. CDR3 sequence (DNA): TGTGCCAGCTCCGAAGCTAGCGCGACTTTGAACTACGAGCAGTACTTC. It yields the protein CASSEASATLNYEQYF.

The CDR3 DNA follows: TGCAGTGGCCGAGCGGCAGGGGAATCAGATACGCAGTATTTT. Translating gives CSGRAAGESDTQYF. This sequence joins TRBV29-1 and TRBJ2-3, with D perhaps TRBD1 (6 bases). CDR1 SQVTM and CDR2 ANQGSEA come from the germline V gene. CDR3 size: 14 residues.